This T cell receptor (beta chain) was identified during a study of Ad26.COV2.S vaccination and SARS-CoV-2 variants. Treatment here: roughly 20 received Ad26.COV2.S at low or high dose, single or two shots; about 5 received placebo; per-sample allocation not given. The samples were gathered on day 63 after the first injection of vaccine or placebo. Note on this clone: No antigen is known for it.

Germline V gene lookup returns CDR1 SGHNT and CDR2 YENEEA. Between the trimmed V and J ends, which lost 1 base and 5 bases, there was a span of 8 bases. The CDR3 consists of 14 residues. Study outcomes and limitations: Higher spike-specific TCR breadth was found in vaccine recipients than in placebo recipients.

The protocol was immunoSEQ multiplex PCR, while the TCRdb copy is restricted to in-frame clones and leaves out a portion. The sample has roughly 400,000 clones, about 90% seen once; the top ten hold 1.5% to 2%. This TCR derives from a person between 18 and 65 years old who received the Ad26.COV2.S COVID-19 vaccine or a placebo. The chain joins TRBV11-3 to TRBJ2-2; D is unclear. The sample in question was peripheral blood, obtained in a trial of Ad26.COV2.S vaccine versus placebo. The CDR3 DNA reads TGTGCCAGCAGCTTAGGGCCCCGAACCGGGGAGCTGTTTTTT. Translated, it gives CASSLGPRTGELFF. Combining the CDR3 with reference TRBV11-3 and TRBJ2-2 gives the whole variable domain EAGVVQSPRYKIIEKKQPVAFWCNPISGHNTLYWYLQNLGQGPELLIRYENEEAVDDSQLPKDRFSAERLKGVDSTLKIQPAELGDSAVYLCASSLGPRTGELFFGEGSRLTVL.